The 17 T cell receptor beta chains below all came from one sample that was sequenced in a study of T cell responses to AZD1222 COVID-19 vaccine. Profiled with immunoSEQ multiplex PCR; TCRdb holds only in-frame clones, not every one. Of roughly 67,000 clones detected, approximately 88% appear once; the ten largest clones hold about 20%. The material sequenced was peripheral blood, taken on day 0 of AZD1222 vaccination. These receptors came from an adult in good health.

The rearrangement joins TRBV21-1 to TRBJ2-3. TRBV21-1 is given as a pseudogene. This CDR3 region has 12 residues. CDR3 amino acids: CASSDNTDTQYF. DNA of the CDR3: TGTGCCAGCAGCGATAACACAGATACGCAGTATTTT.

The chain recombines TRBV30 with TRBJ2-5; D unclear. Per germline, CDR1 GTSNPN and CDR2 SVGIG (reference sequence). This CDR3 region has 13 residues. V was pared by 0 bases and J by 1 base, with 6 bases between. CDR3 nucleotides: TGTGCCTGGAGTGTGGGCAGCCAAGAGACCCAGTACTTC. The encoded protein is CAWSVGSQETQYF.

A few counts support this clone. The rearrangement joins TRBV5-1 to TRBJ2-7; D is undetermined. This CDR3 contains 14 residues. V was clipped by 0 bases and J by 1 base, with 8 bases between them. CDR1 and CDR2 from the germline V gene are SGHRS and YFSETQ. In nucleotides, the CDR3 is TGCGCCAGCAGCTTGGCGTCGTTTTCCTACGAGCAGTACTTC. Residues: CASSLASFSYEQYF.

The chain links TRBV20-1 to TRBJ2-1; D not certain. The CDR3 totals 14 residues. The ends were cut back, 3 bases at V and 0 bases at J, with 9 bases in the middle. Germline loops: CDR1 DFQATT, CDR2 SNEGSKA (reference sequence). The CDR3: CSASPSVSYNEQFF. CDR3 in DNA: TGCAGTGCTAGTCCTTCGGTCTCCTACAATGAGCAGTTCTTC.

This clone has just a few counts. The CDR3 is CASRPHRDRANQPQHF. Here the CDR3 DNA reads TGTGCAAGTCGCCCACACAGAGACAGGGCCAATCAGCCCCAGCATTTT. The chain links TRBV12-2 to TRBJ1-5; the listed D gene, TRBD1, was not tested against the DNA. TRBV12-2 is a pseudogene segment. The CDR3 length is 16 residues.

The chain has TRBV28 and TRBJ2-7; tentative D call: TRBD2 (5 bases). Germline lookup yields CDR1 MDHEN and CDR2 SYDVKM. The CDR3 loop spans 19 amino acids. With 7 bases removed from V and 1 base from J, the gap between germline ends came to 29 bases. The CDR3 nucleotides are TGTGCCAGCATTTGGCTAGGTTCCCACTCCCGCCGGGGATCCTACGAGCAGTACTTC. Encoded protein: CASIWLGSHSRRGSYEQYF.

The CDR3 nucleotides are TGTGCCAGCTCACTCTCCTTTGGGGAAGCCTACGAGCAGTACTTC. It encodes CASSLSFGEAYEQYF. The V call is TRBV18, the J call TRBJ2-7; D is unclear. The germline V gene has CDR1 KGHSH and CDR2 LQKENI. This CDR3 is 15 amino acids long. V was pared by 4 bases and J by 2 bases, with 15 bases between.

The table lists this clone with a count of one. The chain uses TRBV9 and TRBJ2-5; TRBD2 might be the D (6 bases). V lost 0 bases and J lost 5, with 11 bases in between. Germline V lookup: CDR1 SGDLS, CDR2 YYNGEE. The CDR3 loop spans 14 amino acids. The CDR3 protein is CASSVGGNRETQYF. The CDR3, as DNA: TGTGCCAGCAGCGTAGGCGGGAACAGGGAGACCCAGTACTTC.

V and J are TRBV28 and TRBJ1-6; D is undetermined. The germline V and J ends were trimmed by 4 bases and 7 bases, with 5 bases remaining between them. The CDR3 loop spans 12 amino acids. Germline CDR1 is MDHEN and CDR2 is SYDVKM. The CDR3 reads CASSSANSPLHF. CDR3 coding DNA: TGTGCCAGCAGTTCGGCCAATTCACCCCTCCACTTT.

The CDR3 spells CASSLGTGGDTQYF. DNA of the CDR3: TGTGCCAGCAGTTTGGGGACAGGGGGCGATACGCAGTATTTT. The chain combines TRBV2 with TRBJ2-3; TRBD1 aligns across 12 bases. Trimming took 5 bases from V and 6 from J; bases not matched to a gene: 3. Germline loops: CDR1 SNHLY, CDR2 FYNNEI. This CDR3 has 14 amino acids.

The V and J genes are TRBV28 and TRBJ1-1; D is unresolved. The germline V gene has CDR1 MDHEN and CDR2 SYDVKM. The CDR3 totals 12 residues. The V and J ends lost 5 bases and 6 bases respectively, with 10 bases between them. The CDR3 protein is CASSLQVPEAFF. The CDR3 nucleotides are TGTGCCAGCAGTCTGCAGGTCCCTGAAGCTTTCTTT.

The genes are TRBV19 and TRBJ1-5; maybe TRBD1 (6 bases). Per germline, CDR1 LNHDA and CDR2 SQIVND (reference sequence). The CDR3 is 13 amino acids. Trimming removed 8 bases at V and 3 bases at J, with 11 bases between. The CDR3 sequence is CASGGQANQPQHF. The DNA for the CDR3 is TGTGCCAGTGGGGGACAAGCCAATCAGCCCCAGCATTTT.

The V call is TRBV5-1, the J call TRBJ2-3; weak D call: TRBD2 (6 bases). With 7 bases removed from V and 0 bases from J, the gap between germline ends came to 12 bases. Per germline, CDR1 SGHRS and CDR2 YFSETQ. The CDR3 totals 14 residues. Here the CDR3 reads CASSTGLSTDTQYF. The DNA of the CDR3 is TGCGCCAGCTCAACGGGACTCAGCACAGATACGCAGTATTTT.

The chain is built from TRBV19 and TRBJ2-7, with 8 positions matching TRBD2. Germline CDR1 reads LNHDA; CDR2 reads SQIVND (reference sequence). V shed 1 base, J shed 1 base, and the junction held 3 bases outside the gene matches. The CDR3 has 15 amino acids. In DNA form, the CDR3 reads TGTGCCAGTAGTATAGGTGGGACTAGTTCCTACGAGCAGTACTTC. This sequence encodes CASSIGGTSSYEQYF.

This chain uses TRBV27 with TRBJ2-5, with 8 bases fitting TRBD1. This CDR3 has 12 amino acids. Germline trimming cut 5 bases from V and 4 bases from J; bases unmatched to any gene: 0. Looked up from germline, CDR1 is MNHEY and CDR2 is SMNVEV (reference sequence). The CDR3 nucleotides are TGTGCCAGCAGTGGACAGGGAGAGACCCAGTACTTC. It translates to CASSGQGETQYF.

The chain recombines TRBV24-1 with TRBJ2-1, with 9 positions matching TRBD1. Germline V CDR1 and CDR2: KGHDR, SFDVKD. The CDR3 is 16 residues long. The V segment lost 4 bases and the J segment 3 bases; nucleotides outside the gene matches: 6. In DNA, the CDR3 is TGTGCCACCAGTGACCCCCGACAGGGGGGCTACAATGAGCAGTTCTTC. Translating it yields CATSDPRQGGYNEQFF.

The rearrangement joins TRBV9 to TRBJ2-1, with 7 bases matching TRBD2. Trimming at V came to 4 bases and at J to 2 bases, leaving 6 bases not matched to a gene. Germline CDR1 SGDLS, CDR2 YYNGEE. The CDR3 consists of 15 residues. For the CDR3, the DNA is TGTGCCAGCAGCCCGTGGGGGACTACCTACAATGAGCAGTTCTTC. Its translation: CASSPWGTTYNEQFF.